The clone carrying this TCR beta chain was observed many times. As yet, its antigen is unknown. The entry originates in a study of tumor-infiltrating lymphocytes in primary liver carcinoma. On the study more broadly: Roughly 3.65 to 7.5 million productive TCRbeta reads were obtained per sample, with similar numbers across tissue types.

Unsorted whole blood served as the source of blood RNA, and germline DNA was extracted as well. Sampling before surgery obtained around 4.4 milliliters of peripheral blood. The input was approximately 500 ng total RNA; TCR beta cDNA was made from it with a constant-region primer. Each TCR beta library was derived from three nested multiplex PCR rounds that employed slightly modified ARM-PCR. A C-beta reverse primer was combined with TRBV1-TRBV30 forward primers in the first two PCR rounds, and each round had about 10 cycles. TCRdb called the multiplex PCR reads again in MiXCR, with one record for every CDR3 protein. The sample lists 300,000 to 400,000 distinct CDR3 sequences; approximately 65% were seen once. Study-level points and caveats: For tumor-adjacent and tumor-blood pairs, overlap was less than that seen for tumor region pairs. Top-250-clone fractions were significantly higher in tumors than in blood (p = 0.039).

V shed 8 bases and J shed 3 bases, with 7 bases lying between them. CDR3 size: 11 residues. CDR1 and CDR2 (germline): MNHNS, SASEGT. This TCR came from a man in his forties or fifties with primary liver carcinoma and hepatitis B virus infection. The V and J genes are TRBV6-1 and TRBJ1-1, with D hard to call. Input material: peripheral blood. In nucleotides, the CDR3 is TGTGCCAGCTGGGAGGACACTGAAGCTTTCTTT. Protein product: CASWEDTEAFF.